This T cell receptor (beta chain) was sequenced during a study of a mutant IDH1 vaccine in newly diagnosed glioma. Background on the study: It was at week 35 that visit V12 occurred, and at week 47 that visit V13 did.

This clone has a single count. The antigen remains undetermined. Described time point: week 35, safety follow-up. Each vaccine dose was 300 ug of mutant IDH1 20-mer peptide, with topical imiquimod. TCRdb keeps only in-frame clones here, not all; method: immunoSEQ multiplex PCR. The table lists approximately 50,000 clones, around 80% of them singletons. The CDR3 has 14 amino acids. J lost 7 bases, V lost 2 bases, and 6 bases had no gene match. The germline gives CDR1 KGHSH, CDR2 LQKENI. J is TRBJ1-2 and V is TRBV18; 8 nucleotides line up with TRBD1. The clonotype comes from a man in his forties or fifties with glioma. Source: PBMCs, taken from a glioma patient whose treatment included an IDH1 peptide vaccine. CDR3 DNA sequence: TGTGCCAGCTCACCAAACAGGGGGGATACTGGCTACACCTTC. Amino acid sequence: CASSPNRGDTGYTF.